The 7 T cell receptor beta chains reported below all come from one sample, sequenced in a study of post-analysis software for immune sequencing data. Study-level points and caveats: Five or six TRBV segments were more frequent in patients than controls; TRBV5-6, TRBV5-1 and TRBV20-1 belonged to this group.

Unique molecular identifiers were carried by the TCR beta cDNA libraries. Each CDR3 protein gets one entry after TCRdb re-called the PCR reads with MiXCR. The table has 450,000 to 650,000 distinct CDR3 sequences, roughly 47% seen once. These receptors' antigens are unknown. The sequenced sample was blood. All receptors come from a girl between 10 and 17 years old with multiple sclerosis.

This clonotype turned up a few times. CDR3: CATSRDSSYYNEQFF. CDR3 DNA sequence: TGTGCCACCAGCAGAGACAGCTCTTATTACAATGAGCAGTTCTTC. The rearrangement links TRBV15 to TRBJ2-1; no firm D call. The CDR3 contains 15 residues. Trimming took 0 bases from V and 4 from J, leaving 10 bases between them. CDR1 and CDR2 from the germline V gene are LNHNV and YYDKDF (reference sequence).

This clonotype was seen a handful of times. The J gene is TRBJ2-1, the V gene TRBV5-1, with D hard to call. The CDR3 is 15 residues long. CDR1 and CDR2 (germline): SGHRS, YFSETQ. V lost 4 bases to trimming and J lost 5 bases, with 16 bases between them. The CDR3 spells CASSPALGRNNEQFF. CDR3 sequence (DNA): TGCGCCAGCAGCCCGGCATTGGGCAGGAACAATGAGCAGTTCTTC.

There are a few counts of this clonotype. The gene calls are TRBV5-1 and TRBJ2-1; D is possibly TRBD1 (6 bases). The V gene lost 1 base and the J gene lost 8 bases, with 13 bases spanning the gap. Germline V gene lookup returns CDR1 SGHRS and CDR2 YFSETQ. This CDR3 is 14 amino acids long. The CDR3 reads CASSLFTGSDEQFF. The DNA of the CDR3 is TGCGCCAGCAGCTTGTTTACAGGGAGCGATGAGCAGTTCTTC.

V gene TRBV7-9 combines with J gene TRBJ2-7; D call uncertain. V shed 1 base and J shed 6 bases, with 7 bases lying between them. Germline CDR1 SEHNR, CDR2 FQNEAQ (reference sequence). This CDR3 is built from 12 residues. The CDR3 nucleotides are TGTGCCAGCAGCTTAGGCCATCTCGAGCAGTACTTC. Translating gives CASSLGHLEQYF.

The V and J genes are TRBV24-1 and TRBJ2-1; maybe TRBD2 (5 bases). The CDR3 sequence is 14 residues long. Germline V gives CDR1 KGHDR, CDR2 SFDVKD. V lost 10 bases to trimming and J lost 9 bases, with 21 bases between them. Here the CDR3 reads CATSVGVPTSEQFF. Written as DNA, the CDR3 is TGTGCCACTAGCGTTGGGGTCCCCACCAGTGAGCAGTTCTTC.

This clonotype has just a few counts. V is TRBV7-6 and J is TRBJ2-5; 7 bases fit TRBD2. Germline values: CDR1 SGHVS, CDR2 FNYEAQ. The CDR3 extends over 16 amino acids. The trim removed 2 bases at V and 2 bases at J, leaving 8 bases unmatched. The CDR3 DNA sequence: TGTGCCAGCAGCTTATCGGTGGGAGGGAGGCAAGAGACCCAGTACTTC. The encoded protein is CASSLSVGGRQETQYF.

This clonotype has just a few counts. The chain employs TRBV7-9 and TRBJ2-5; D is unresolved. With 3 bases removed from V and 1 base from J, the gap between germline ends came to 15 bases. Per the germline V gene, CDR1 is SEHNR and CDR2 is FQNEAQ (reference sequence). The CDR3 sequence is 16 residues long. The CDR3 coding sequence is TGTGCCAGCAGCTTTATCCAGCGAGAAGGCCAAGAGACCCAGTACTTC. The encoded protein is CASSFIQREGQETQYF.